This T cell receptor (beta chain) derives from a study of radiation and T cells in renal cell carcinoma. Whole-study context: Nephrectomy followed 15 Gy stereotactic body radiation by 4 weeks. Study-wide results and limits: In blood, top tumor clones expanded by 2 weeks, shrinking by 4.

Sequencing used immunoSEQ multiplex PCR; TCRdb keeps in-frame clones, though not all of them. The sample records about 150,000 clones, roughly 87% being singletons. Indicated time point: blood 2 weeks post-SBRT. Indicated treatment: 15 Gy SBRT to primary tumor, nephrectomy 4 weeks later. After SBRT, blood was collected at 2 and 4 weeks, plus baseline. The patient's renal cell carcinoma had clear cell pathology. About this clone: Its matching antigen is unknown.

The germline V gene has CDR1 SGHVS and CDR2 FQNEAQ. The CDR3 length is 16 residues. The V and J ends lost 0 bases and 1 base respectively, with 13 bases between them. The chain joins TRBV7-8 to TRBJ2-7; D perhaps matches TRBD1 (5 bases). The TCR was taken from a woman aged 45-65 years with renal cell carcinoma. Here the sequenced sample was blood, taken from a patient whose treatment included radiotherapy and nephrectomy. DNA of the CDR3: TGTGCCAGCAGCTTAGCGCAGGCAGGGCTTTCCTACGAGCAGTACTTC. Its translation is CASSLAQAGLSYEQYF.